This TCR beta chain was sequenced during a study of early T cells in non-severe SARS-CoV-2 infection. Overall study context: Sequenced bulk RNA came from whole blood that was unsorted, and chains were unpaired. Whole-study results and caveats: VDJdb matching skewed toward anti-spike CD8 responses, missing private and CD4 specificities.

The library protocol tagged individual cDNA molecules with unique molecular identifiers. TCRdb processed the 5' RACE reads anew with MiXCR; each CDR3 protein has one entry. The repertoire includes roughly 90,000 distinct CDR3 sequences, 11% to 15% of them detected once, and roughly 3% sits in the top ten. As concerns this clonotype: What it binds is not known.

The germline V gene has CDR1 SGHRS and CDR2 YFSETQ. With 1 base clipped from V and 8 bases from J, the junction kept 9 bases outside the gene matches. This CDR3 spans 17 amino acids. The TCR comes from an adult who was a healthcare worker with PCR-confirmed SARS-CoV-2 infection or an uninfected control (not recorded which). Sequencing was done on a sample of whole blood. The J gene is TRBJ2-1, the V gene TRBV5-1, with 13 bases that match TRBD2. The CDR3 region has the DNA TGCGCCAGCAGCTTGCCGAAACTAGCGGGAGGGATGGATGAGCAGTTCTTC. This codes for CASSLPKLAGGMDEQFF.